The source of this TCR beta chain is a study of response to subunit inactivated influenza vaccine. Trimming pared 9 bases from V and 0 bases from J, leaving 11 bases between. The CDR3 loop spans 14 amino acids. In germline, CDR1 is PRHDT, CDR2 FYEKMQ (reference sequence). This clonotype was seen more than once but under ten times. Its antigen is as yet unknown. Overall study findings and caveats: Authors suggested that a seasonal influenza vaccination recruits few new T cells each time.

TCRdb recomputed calls from the RT-PCR reads with MiXCR, one row per CDR3 protein. The data hold around 500,000 distinct CDR3 sequences, with about 10% observed a single time. This clonotype was sampled from a man aged 45 to 65 who received an inactivated influenza vaccine. This sequence joins TRBV13 and TRBJ2-2; D is possibly TRBD1 (5 bases). The source material was PBMCs from blood, sampled roughly 47 days after vaccination. The CDR3 coding sequence is TGTGCCAGTAGGGGCTCTTCGAACACCGGGGAGCTGTTTTTT. Translation: CASRGSSNTGELFF.